One sample yielded the 20 T cell receptor beta chains listed below, sequenced in a study of identical twins. TCRdb re-called the 5' RACE reads with MiXCR, one entry per CDR3 protein. The sample has 430,000 or so distinct CDR3 sequences; 20% to 25% are singletons. The same data also went into a second study, on T cells expressing NK-cell markers.

The sequencing input was CD4+ T cells sorted from blood. Receptors originate from a woman aged 18 to 35 in good health.

The chain recombines TRBV6-4 with TRBJ2-1; D might be TRBD1 (5 bases). Per the germline V gene, CDR1 is MRHNA and CDR2 is SNTAGT. V was trimmed by 7 bases and J by 0 bases, leaving 16 bases between them. The CDR3 spans 16 residues. This chain's CDR3 is CASMDNSKSSYNEQFF. As DNA, the CDR3 is TGTGCCAGCATGGACAACTCAAAAAGCTCCTACAATGAGCAGTTCTTC.

Only a few counts were recorded for this clonotype. V usage is TRBV6-1 and J usage is TRBJ1-4; tentatively, D is TRBD1 (6 bases). Deletions cut 6 bases from V and 12 bases from J, with 20 bases between. The CDR3 length is 14 residues. Germline CDR1 and CDR2: MNHNS and SASEGT. The CDR3 bases are TGTGCCAGCAGCCCACAGGGACCGCCCTGGGAACTGTTTTTT. Its protein product is CASSPQGPPWELFF.

The genes are TRBV12-3 or TRBV12-4 and TRBJ1-6; no reliable D call. The CDR3 is 14 residues long. Deletions cut 2 bases from V and 3 bases from J, with 5 bases between. CDR3 amino acids: CASSLRDYNSPLHF. In DNA, the CDR3 is TGTGCCAGCAGTTTAAGGGACTATAATTCACCCCTCCACTTT.

The chain links TRBV20-1 to TRBJ2-3, with D tentatively TRBD2 (6 bases). Germline-derived CDR1 and CDR2 are DFQATT and SNEGSKA (reference sequence). V lost 6 bases to trimming and J lost 1 base, with 14 bases between them. The CDR3 is 14 amino acids. CDR3 amino acids: CSAGKERGTDTQYF. CDR3 sequence (DNA): TGCAGTGCGGGAAAGGAGCGGGGCACAGATACGCAGTATTTT.

The DNA for the CDR3 is TGTGCCATCCGCCCTATCGCCGCTGACACAGATACGCAGTATTTT. This sequence encodes CAIRPIAADTDTQYF. The chain has TRBV10-3 and TRBJ2-3; D unresolved. V was cut by 8 bases and J by 2 bases, with 17 bases left in between. Looked up from germline, CDR1 is ENHRY and CDR2 is SYGVKD. CDR3 length: 15 residues.

The J gene is TRBJ2-5, the V gene TRBV5-1; D might be TRBD2 (5 bases). The CDR3 is 15 residues long. Germline CDR1 SGHRS, CDR2 YFSETQ. V lost 0 bases and J 2 bases, leaving 11 bases between the germline ends. CDR3 coding DNA: TGCGCCAGCAGCTTGGCCGGGATAACACAAGAGACCCAGTACTTC. Protein sequence: CASSLAGITQETQYF.

This clonotype was seen only a few times. The chain employs TRBV7-9 and TRBJ1-1; D not certain. CDR3 length: 13 residues. The germline gives CDR1 SEHNR, CDR2 FQNEAQ (reference sequence). Between the trimmed V and J ends, which lost 3 bases and 10 bases, there was a span of 15 bases. CDR3 bases: TGTGCCAGCAGCTTCGCTGATGGAGGTGGAGCTTTCTTT. Translated: CASSFADGGGAFF.

In this sample, this clonotype turned up a few times. The chain couples TRBV2 to TRBJ2-7; no definite D call. Trimming removed 8 bases at V and 6 bases at J, with 17 bases between. The CDR3 contains 13 residues. Germline-derived CDR1 and CDR2 are SNHLY and FYNNEI. The DNA of the CDR3 is TGTGCCAGCTCCAGGAACCCTCCGGGCGAGCAGTACTTC. Translated: CASSRNPPGEQYF.

In this sample, this clonotype turned up a few times. V usage is TRBV4-2 and J usage is TRBJ2-5; D is unclear. The germline V and J ends were trimmed by 0 bases and 4 bases, with 12 bases remaining between them. CDR3 length equals 15 residues. Germline V lookup: CDR1 LGHNA, CDR2 YNFKEQ. This CDR3 is CASSQDPSLPETQYF. The CDR3 region has the DNA TGTGCCAGCAGCCAAGATCCCAGTTTGCCAGAGACCCAGTACTTC.

The V gene is TRBV6-5, the J gene TRBJ1-1; D unclear. Germline V gene sequence: CDR1 MNHEY, CDR2 SVGAGI. There are 14 residues in the CDR3. Between the trimmed V and J ends, which lost 3 bases and 4 bases, there was a span of 12 bases. The DNA for the CDR3 is TGTGCCAGCAGTTATAAGGCCCTGGGCACTGAAGCTTTCTTT. Its translation: CASSYKALGTEAFF.

This clonotype was observed a handful of times. The V gene is TRBV12-3 or TRBV12-4, the J gene TRBJ2-4; TRBD1 matches at 7 bases. J lost 0 bases, V lost 4 bases, and 9 bases had no gene match. The CDR3 spans 17 residues. The CDR3, as DNA: TGTGCCAGCAGTTCCGGACAGGACTTCTTAGCCAAAAACATTCAGTACTTC. Protein sequence: CASSSGQDFLAKNIQYF.

This clonotype was picked up a small number of times. V usage is TRBV7-2 and J usage is TRBJ1-2, with D uncertain. Trimming pared 0 bases from V and 5 bases from J, leaving 13 bases between. Germline V CDR1 and CDR2: SGHTA, FQGNSA. This CDR3 is 15 amino acids long. CDR3 protein: CASSLAVFGGYGYTF. CDR3 DNA: TGTGCCAGCAGCTTAGCCGTTTTTGGCGGGTATGGCTACACCTTC.

This clonotype was observed at least ten times. This chain connects TRBV20-1 to TRBJ1-2; D is perhaps TRBD1 (6 bases). The length of the CDR3 is 12 residues. Trimming shortened V by 5 bases and J by 2 bases, and 9 bases separated the two germline ends. Germline loops: CDR1 DFQATT, CDR2 SNEGSKA (reference sequence). CDR3 in amino acids: CSASDRNYGYTF. The CDR3 DNA follows: TGCAGTGCTTCGGACAGAAACTATGGCTACACCTTC.

This clonotype has a handful of counts. The chain uses TRBV5-5 and TRBJ2-1, with 8 bases identical to TRBD2. The germline CDR1 and CDR2 sequences are SGHKS and YYEKEE (reference sequence). CDR3 length equals 15 residues. J lost 4 bases, V lost 3 bases, and 6 bases had no gene match. The CDR3 is CASSWGAGGYNEQFF. The DNA for the CDR3 is TGTGCCAGCAGCTGGGGGGCGGGGGGATACAATGAGCAGTTCTTC.

This clonotype was picked up a small number of times. J is TRBJ2-2 and V is TRBV10-3, with unresolved D. CDR1 ENHRY and CDR2 SYGVKD come from the germline V gene. V dropped 3 bases and J dropped 2 bases, with 10 bases sitting between them. The length of the CDR3 is 15 residues. This CDR3 reads CAISDRGYNTGELFF. CDR3 DNA: TGTGCCATCAGTGACAGAGGCTACAACACCGGGGAGCTGTTTTTT.

This sequence joins TRBV29-1 and TRBJ2-1, with 10 bases that match TRBD2. The CDR3 covers 15 residues. The V and J ends lost 1 base and 6 bases, in that order; junction bases with no gene match: 6. Germline assignment: CDR1 SQVTM and CDR2 ANQGSEA. In DNA, the CDR3 is TGCAGCGTTGAAGTTGGTAGCGGGAGGTCCAATGAGCAGTTCTTC. This gives the protein CSVEVGSGRSNEQFF.

Of note for this clonotype: The junction and the germline gene differ at one end; a read error may be behind it. The rearrangement joins TRBV3-1 to TRBJ2-1, with D possibly called TRBD1 or TRBD2 (5 bases each). Germline-derived CDR1 and CDR2 are LGHDT and YNNKEL (reference sequence). There are 14 residues in the CDR3. The CDR3 DNA reads TGTGCCACCAGCCAAGTTCTAGACGGGGCTGAGCAGTTCTTC. This encodes CATSQVLDGAEQFF.

The genes are TRBV7-9 and TRBJ2-3; the D gene is possibly TRBD2 (6 bases). This CDR3 contains 13 residues. Germline loops: CDR1 SEHNR, CDR2 FQNEAQ (reference sequence). V lost 3 bases and J lost 9, with 13 bases in between. CDR3 region: CASSFGRGRTQYF. As DNA, the CDR3 is TGTGCCAGCAGCTTTGGACGGGGGAGAACGCAGTATTTT.

The chain uses TRBV29-1 and TRBJ1-1, with TRBD1 identical over 9 bases. CDR1 and CDR2 from the germline V gene are SQVTM and ANQGSEA. The CDR3 is 12 amino acids. The trim removed 7 bases at V and 6 bases at J, leaving 6 bases unmatched. The CDR3 here is CSERDREPEAFF. The CDR3 DNA is TGCAGCGAAAGGGACAGGGAGCCTGAAGCTTTCTTT.

The sample holds many counts of this clonotype. The chain recombines TRBV5-1 with TRBJ2-3; no clear D gene. The CDR3 is 14 residues long. Trimming pared 4 bases from V and 0 bases from J, leaving 9 bases between. The germline V gene has CDR1 SGHRS and CDR2 YFSETQ. Written as DNA, the CDR3 is TGCGCCAGCAGCGAATTTGGCAGCACAGATACGCAGTATTTT. This translates into CASSEFGSTDTQYF.